This T cell receptor (beta chain) stems from a study of blood T cell repertoires in COVID-19. Study details: Acute-phase and convalescent COVID-19 samples originated in the United States, Italy and Spain.

The data were produced by immunoSEQ multiplex PCR, yet TCRdb's version contains in-frame clones alone and is incomplete. Here the sample spans some 110,000 clones, approximately 80% being singletons. Trimming cost V 0 bases and J 4 bases, with 11 bases left between them. CDR1 SGDLS and CDR2 YYNGEE come from the germline V gene. The CDR3 consists of 14 residues. The sequence derives from a woman in her 70s with acute or convalescent COVID-19. The rearrangement links TRBV9 to TRBJ2-7; a weak D match, TRBD2 (6 bases). Sequenced input: peripheral blood. Here the CDR3 reads CASSVGDSRYEQYF. The CDR3, as DNA: TGTGCCAGCAGCGTAGGGGACTCCCGGTACGAGCAGTACTTC.